These T cell receptor beta chains were read from a single sample in a study of identifying expanded T cells in peripheral blood. Sequencing used immunoSEQ multiplex PCR; TCRdb keeps in-frame clones, though not all of them. The sample records around 100,000 clones, over 75% being singletons. Sequenced material: blood. The receptors shown here come from a person between 18 and 75 years old in good health. Each CDR3 is given with its conserved first and last residue. The D gene is left open where the match is weak. Rows give clone size only sometimes, using once, few, many, or a class for an expanded clone.

v_gene	j_gene	abundance	d_gene	CDR3nt	CDR3aa
TRBV5-1	TRBJ2-3	.	.	TGCGCCAGCAGCCCCGTTCTGGCGGGGAACACAGATACGCAGTATTTT	CASSPVLAGNTDTQYF
TRBV9	TRBJ1-4	few	.	TGTGCCAGCAGCGTAGCCCCGACAACTAATGAAAAACTGTTTTTT	CASSVAPTTNEKLFF
TRBV7-2	TRBJ1-1	.	.	TGTGCCAGCAGCCCCCGGAGGACACGGAACACTGAAGCTTTCTTT	CASSPRRTRNTEAFF
TRBV29-1	TRBJ1-2	.	.	TGCAGCGTTGGAGAAGGCAGGGAGATAAACTATGGCTACACCTTC	CSVGEGREINYGYTF
TRBV5-1	TRBJ1-3	once	.	TGCGCCAGCAGCTTGGGTGGGACATCGGGTTACACCATATATTTT	CASSLGGTSGYTIYF
TRBV6-1	TRBJ2-3	.	.	TGTGCCACCGCAGCTTACGCGAGCGCCACAGATACGCAGTATTTT	CATAAYASATDTQYF
TRBV2	TRBJ1-1	.	.	TGTGCCAGCAGGGGCCGGGACATGAACACTGAAGCTTTCTTT	CASRGRDMNTEAFF
TRBV4-2	TRBJ1-6	.	.	TGTGCCAGCAGCCAAGTGGGCGGGCGAGATTCACCCCTCCACTTT	CASSQVGGRDSPLHF
TRBV13	TRBJ2-5	.	.	TGTGCCAGCAGCTTAGGGTCGGCAGGGCCCAAGACCCAGTACTTC	CASSLGSAGPKTQYF
TRBV4-3	TRBJ1-1	.	.	TGCGCCAGCAGCTTCGGGGATGGAGTGGGGGCTGAAGCTTTCTTT	CASSFGDGVGAEAFF